This TCR beta chain originates from a study of blood T cells in healthy people across ages. Study overall: About one barcoded TCR beta cDNA was captured per two T cells.

A sample-barcoded 5' primer and a J-beta primer mix were used in a second PCR of roughly 6 to 11 cycles. From each sample, at least 2.5 million paired-end reads containing CDR3 were obtained. From the 5' RACE reads, TCRdb called clonotypes with MiXCR, one entry per CDR3 protein. This table holds over 1,300,000 distinct CDR3 sequences, 45% to 70% found once. Each donor's blood draw was around 10 milliliters of peripheral blood. The CDR3 covers 16 residues. Trimming took off 1 base at V and 3 bases at J, with 11 bases between the two ends. Germline CDR1 and CDR2: SGHRS and YFSETQ. The V gene is TRBV5-1, the J gene TRBJ2-6, with D possibly matching TRBD2 (5 bases). The sequencing input was blood. The sequence was obtained from a man between 18 and 29 years old in good health. CDR3 nucleotides: TGCGCCAGCAGCTTGAAAGGGAGTAATGGGGCCAACGTCCTGACTTTC. As protein: CASSLKGSNGANVLTF.